This entry lists 7 T cell receptor beta chains sequenced from one sample in a study of T cell changes during pregnancy in multiple sclerosis. Produced via immunoSEQ multiplex PCR; TCRdb's table is partial and in-frame only. The sample includes 85,000 to 100,000 clones, almost 95% of them seen just once. The sample here was peripheral blood, taken in the first trimester of pregnancy. All receptors come from a female donor with multiple sclerosis, enrolled in a pregnancy study.

This chain uses TRBV5-4 with TRBJ2-7; D is perhaps TRBD2 (6 bases). CDR3 length: 14 amino acids. Germline V gene sequence: CDR1 SGHNT, CDR2 YYREEE (reference sequence). The germline V and J ends were trimmed by 2 bases and 1 base, with 10 bases remaining between them. Here the CDR3 DNA reads TGTGCCAGCAGCTTTGGGCGGGGTTCCTACGAGCAGTACTTC. Protein sequence: CASSFGRGSYEQYF.

The chain recombines TRBV30 with TRBJ2-1, with 7 bases lining up with TRBD1. Germline V gene lookup returns CDR1 GTSNPN and CDR2 SVGIG (reference sequence). V was pared by 2 bases and J by 8 bases, with 9 bases of the junction left unmatched. This CDR3 contains 14 residues. The CDR3 region has the DNA TGTGCCTGGAGTCGACAGGGCTTGAGGGATGAGCAGTTCTTC. This sequence encodes CAWSRQGLRDEQFF.

The count of this clone is one. The rearrangement uses TRBV6-1 and TRBJ2-7; 7 nucleotides align to TRBD2. This CDR3 has 15 amino acids. V lost 2 bases, J lost 2 bases, and 6 bases stayed unmatched. The germline CDR1 and CDR2 sequences are MNHNS and SASEGT. The CDR3, as DNA: TGTGCCAGCAGTGAATTCCTAGCGGAGGCCTACGAGCAGTACTTC. Protein: CASSEFLAEAYEQYF.

Comments on this clone: Other DNA sequences of this sample code for an identical CDR3. This chain joins TRBV10-3 and TRBJ2-7, with D possibly being TRBD1 (6 bases). V was trimmed by 4 bases and J by 2 bases, leaving 12 bases between them. CDR3 size: 14 residues. CDR1 ENHRY and CDR2 SYGVKD come from the germline V gene. This chain's CDR3 is CAISAGTSAYEQYF. The CDR3 nucleotides read TGTGCCATCAGTGCCGGGACAAGTGCCTACGAGCAGTACTTC.

The sample holds a few counts of this clone. The gene calls are TRBV7-9 and TRBJ2-7; tentative D call: TRBD1 (6 bases). This CDR3 comprises 12 residues. Trimming left V 1 base short and J 9 bases short, with 10 bases between. The V gene's germline CDR1 is SEHNR and CDR2 FQNEAQ (reference sequence). The CDR3 nucleotides are TGTGCCAGCAGCTTAGGACAGGAGAGGCAGTACTTC. Translated: CASSLGQERQYF.

The rearrangement links TRBV28 to TRBJ1-1; D ambiguous. The germline V gene encodes CDR1 MDHEN and CDR2 SYDVKM. The CDR3 consists of 12 residues. The V end lost 6 bases, the J end lost 3 bases, and 8 bases lay between the germline ends. In DNA, the CDR3 is TGTGCCAGCAGCCCGGGATACACTGAAGCTTTCTTT. Translation gives CASSPGYTEAFF.

The V and J genes are TRBV5-4 and TRBJ2-3; TRBD2 agrees at 8 bases. From germline, CDR1 is SGHNT and CDR2 YYREEE (reference sequence). V dropped 3 bases and J dropped 0; count of bases not matched to a gene: 3. The CDR3 covers 15 residues. CDR3 nucleotides: TGTGCCAGCAGCTCGGTAGCGGGAAGCACAGATACGCAGTATTTT. Amino acids: CASSSVAGSTDTQYF.